These 5 T cell receptor beta chains share one sample of origin, sequenced in a study of T cells expressing NK-cell markers. One entry per CDR3 protein, without DNA, is what TCRdb gives after re-calling the 5' RACE reads. Its clone listing holds more than 400,000 distinct CDR3 sequences. Sequencing input: blood T cells: a sorted CD56 or NKG2C T cell subset, CD4+ or CD8+ T cells, or bulk PBMC T cells (not recorded which). Every receptor here comes from a woman between 18 and 75 years old in good health.

The genes are TRBV20-1 and TRBJ1-2. Germline V gene lookup returns CDR1 DFQATT and CDR2 SNEGSKA (reference sequence). This CDR3 is built from 12 residues. This CDR3 reads CSALTVNSGYTF.

The genes are TRBV20-1 and TRBJ1-1; TCRdb returns TRBD1, unconfirmable since there is no DNA. Germline values: CDR1 DFQATT, CDR2 SNEGSKA (reference sequence). This CDR3 is 12 amino acids long. CDR3 region: CSPPGPTTEAFF.

The genes are TRBV9 and TRBJ2-2; TCRdb's assignment of TRBD2 cannot be checked, as there is no DNA. The CDR3 has 15 residues. Germline CDR1 and CDR2: SGDLS and YYNGEE. The CDR3 sequence: CASSGSLKISGELFF.

This chain connects TRBV7-2 to TRBJ2-7; there is no DNA to check the TCRdb D call of TRBD1. Germline V gene sequence: CDR1 SGHTA, CDR2 FQGNSA. The CDR3 loop spans 12 amino acids. The CDR3 is CASGLGAYEQYF. The full variable domain, its missing parts supplied by reference TRBV7-2 and TRBJ2-7, is GAGVSQSPSNKVTEKGKDVELRCDPISGHTALYWYRQSLGQGLEFLIYFQGNSAPDKSGLPSDRFSAERTGGSVSTLTIQRTQQEDSAVYLCASGLGAYEQYFGPGTRLTVT.

The rearrangement links TRBV13 to TRBJ1-4. The germline gives CDR1 PRHDT, CDR2 FYEKMQ (reference sequence). The CDR3 runs to 16 residues. The CDR3: CASILWADNGYEKLFF.